Sequencing of this T cell receptor beta chain was carried out in a study of cytomegalovirus exposure and HLA in healthy donors (dated by TCRdb to between 2016 and 2019). Context from the whole study: In an earlier analysis of roughly 500 of the donors, roughly 300 Gb of sequence data and approximately 120 million unique TCR beta sequences from roughly 190 million T cells were reported. About 280 gigabases of sequencing data and roughly 80 million unique TCR sequences made up an early release that covered some 640 HLA-typed donors. Among the roughly 390 genotyped donors, roughly 80% belonged to the genetic ancestry cluster associated with self-reported Caucasian donors. The study aimed to test whether cataloging public T cell receptors could reveal signatures of past pathogen exposure. Using immunosequencing, the study profiled T cell repertoires from roughly 650 subjects and related those repertoires to cytomegalovirus serostatus. Besides the first cohort of under 700 subjects, a separate validation cohort made up of roughly 120 different subjects was used. To predict cytomegalovirus infection status, the study combined high-throughput TCR immunosequencing, statistical association of individual TCRs with disease status, and machine learning. In a later analysis, previously published TCR beta repertoires from 500 to 750 donors were re-analyzed and high-resolution HLA genotyping was added so that TCR occurrence patterns could be studied. In the later analysis, no new phenotypic data were used to find candidate immune exposures; instead, reliance was placed on TCR beta sequences and their occurrence across donors. In an earlier analysis of 587 of the donors, high-throughput TCR beta sequencing was used to judge whether each TCR beta V gene segment behaved as functional or pseudogenic. Donor age, sex, ethnicity and CMV serostatus were compiled alongside the repertoire data. A later genetic analysis took genome-wide SNP genotypes for about 55% of the roughly 700 donors and used that subset as a discovery cohort. All discovery cohort repertoires had been generated on a single sequencing platform. Both class I and class II loci were covered by HLA typing, at four-digit resolution. The number of donors typed differed by locus, with roughly 620-630 for A, B, C, DRB1 and DQB1, 522 for DQA1, 600 to 610 for DPA1, and around 430 for DPB1. Because of strong linkage in the cohort, five DR-DQ haplotypes were treated as single units for association and clustering. Across about 370 genotyped donors of the cohort, an average of approximately 240,000 unique TCR beta nucleotide sequences per donor were sequenced, and roughly 17% of those sequences were non-productive.

Relative to germline, V is 4 bases shorter and J is 4 bases shorter, with 11 bases between their ends. Sequences MNHNS (CDR1) and SASEGT (CDR2) are obtained from the germline V gene. From the cysteine up to the phenylalanine, the CDR3 has a length of 13 residues. Solely the CDR3 DNA is kept, with 39 bases framed from the first base. The library relied on the immunoSEQ multiplex PCR assay. For the multiplex PCR, a mixture combining 60 forward primers for TCR Vbeta segments and 13 reverse primers for TCR Jbeta segments was used. Amplification of the CDR3 region of rearranged TCR beta genes was performed with a multiplex PCR assay on genomic DNA. Amplified TCR beta libraries were sequenced as 87-base-pair reads on the Illumina HiSeq System. The paper's data handling went like this. In a later analysis, tens of millions of unique TCR beta chains were counted across the roughly 670 repertoires, and approximately 11 million of these chains were shared by at least two donors. Raw reads were error-corrected and collapsed into unique sequences by a nearest-neighbor algorithm in which closely related sequences were merged to remove PCR and sequencing errors. Alignment of CDR3 sequences to IMGT reference sequences was used to assign V, D and J gene segments. Each retained sequence needed at least a six-nucleotide match to both a V gene segment and a J gene segment. A rearrangement counted as productive if the CDR3 had no stop codons and remained in frame with V and J, and every other rearrangement counted as non-productive. CDR3 was defined according to IMGT convention as the region running from the second conserved V-encoded cysteine to the conserved J-encoded phenylalanine. The earlier analysis of about 610 of the donors excluded any sequence lacking an unambiguous match to a single V gene segment. In an earlier analysis of approximately 590 of the donors, V segments were called functional above 56.7% productive rearrangements and were called segregating when the between-donor standard deviation exceeded 5%. To diagnose cytomegalovirus status from the catalog of TCR beta chain sequences, a statistical classification framework was built. A later analysis assigned V and J genes by comparing TCR nucleotide sequences with IMGT/GENE-DB human TR gene sequences. In a later analysis, CDR3 sequences and most-parsimonious VDJ recombination scenarios were assigned using the TCRdist pipeline. In a later analysis, each TCR beta chain was defined by its CDR3 amino acid sequence together with its V-gene family, and reads lacking a unique V-gene family were excluded. In a later analysis, 500 to 700 highly shared, low-generation-probability nucleotide sequences were removed to address suspected cross-contamination and a sequencing artifact. A later analysis calculated a clonal expansion index for each public chain from normalized within-repertoire ranks of inferred template counts. Generation probabilities in a later analysis came from a VDJ recombination model fitted to out-of-frame rearrangements, and those results were checked against IGoR. In a later analysis, TCR-TCR, TCR-HLA and TCR-CMV co-occurrence was scored with hypergeometric tests, and a repertoire-size bias correction was applied to TCR pairs. To estimate false discovery rates, a later analysis permuted the HLA or CMV assignments 20 times. In a later analysis, co-occurring TCRs were grouped using DBSCAN, with TCRdist sequence similarity added in when clustering inside HLA-allele-positive subsets. For co-occurrence clustering, repertoires with fewer than 30,000 or more than 120,000 public chains were excluded, along with roughly 5 repertoires with anomalous nucleotide sharing. TCRdb carries this immuneACCESS record with in-frame sequences only. Its versions omit some clonotypes, under half of them owing to an unresolved V gene in the studies checked, with the rest unexplained. V and J calls plus clone size are reproduced from that table; the DNA served to infer D and trimming. The sample data list over 100,000 clones, and about 8.5% of these were observed just once. Of the sample, around 5.5% falls within the top ten clones.

The cohort comprised some 680 healthy bone marrow donors. At the time of sampling, all cohort members were nominally healthy, though unrecorded immune exposures were likely present. The donor tested CMV seronegative, placing the donor among the roughly 340 seronegative members of the cohort. Every donor gave a peripheral blood sample, and the peripheral blood mononuclear cells from that sample were used for TCR beta sequencing. Genomic DNA was extracted from the blood cell samples with the Qiagen DNeasy Blood Extraction Kit. The investigation overall reported the following: In a later analysis, the rate of TCR association differed among HLA loci, with DRB1 alleles having the most associated TCRs and HLA-C alleles having the fewest. The authors suggested that the approach could potentially be extended to other disease states and immunological phenotypes. A later analysis found that HLA-associated TCR beta chains were more clonally expanded and had lower generation probabilities than equally common non-associated chains. Because some donors lacked HLA typing at each locus, the association tests relied only on the typed subset. According to a later genetic analysis, donors in an Asian-associated ancestry cluster had fewer N-insertions in productive TCRs than the approximately 650-donor mean. While some public TCRs were present in many individuals, most TCR sequences turned up only very rarely across donors. A further reported finding was that TCR beta sequences accurately predicted the HLA-A and HLA-B alleles for most subjects in the first cohort. Sequencing depth was assumed to be roughly uniform across donors in the presence/absence analyses, though that assumption may not hold. Three of the identified cytomegalovirus-associated TCR beta chains were confirmed in vitro to be specific for cytomegalovirus antigens. An earlier analysis of some 560 of the donors showed that most TCR beta V segments appeared in productive rearrangements either about 87% or about 30% of the time, which broadly matched IMGT annotations. When HLA alleles, especially DR and DQ, strongly co-occurred, attributing TCR associations to individual alleles was difficult. At a false discovery rate of 0.05, a later analysis linked under 20,000 TCR beta sequences to specific HLA alleles. Some IMGT-functional V segments, including TRBV6-2 and TRBV6-3, could not be distinguished by the 87-base-pair reads and were therefore excluded. Correlated functional status among segregating V segments might be attributable to linkage disequilibrium, but an unknown experimental factor could not be ruled out. Because counts were too low, about 18 rarely observed V segments, including chromosome 9 orphons, were excluded from the earlier analysis of several hundred of the donors. A later analysis reported that several top co-occurrence clusters appeared linked to parvovirus B19, influenza, CMV and Epstein-Barr virus. The classifier was reported to diagnose cytomegalovirus status with high specificity and sensitivity in both the original cohort and the validation cohort. According to a later analysis, most CMV-associated TCR beta chains appeared to be HLA-restricted, and the HLA associations seemed to be driven largely by CMV exposure. A cluster of highly shared sequence variants was judged likely to be a technical artifact of the sequencing pipeline. This cohort had only TCR beta chains sequenced, and the lack of alpha or paired-chain data limited which features could be detected. In the study, some 160 TCR beta chains were listed as associated with cytomegalovirus. Immune exposure information for the cohort was limited to CMV serostatus. In a later genetic analysis, a missense DCLRE1C variant was associated with V-gene and J-gene trimming of TCR beta chains, and the association was replicated in an independent cohort.

As regards this clone: Its antigen is currently not known. No base-level quality is on record; no much larger clone is a single base apart.

The rearranged segments are TRBV6-1 and TRBJ2-7, and perhaps TRBD2 as D gene, on 5 matching bases. Input material: PBMCs. The receptor comes from a man aged 40-50 years in good health and CMV-seronegative. The DNA reads as follows: TGTGCCAGCAGTGTCGGACTGGAATACGAGCAGTACTTC. It translates as CASSVGLEYEQYF.